This T cell receptor (beta chain) was sequenced in a study of shared clonotypes between healthy human individuals. Study in general: A few men and a couple of women, aged 18 to 49, were donors.

All donors qualified as healthy HIV-negative adults and had experienced no recent acute infections or vaccinations. The CDR3 runs 15 residues. Germline CDR1 is LGHNA and CDR2 is YNFKEQ. The V gene lost 1 base and the J gene lost 6 bases, with 13 bases spanning the gap. At a deep level, the assay was run. In the study's own analysis: Filtering of immunoSEQ junctional sequences could not match full-length read filtering. Some clones are missing from TCRdb's copy, which holds only in-frame ones; the method was immunoSEQ multiplex PCR. The V and J calls and clone size are taken from that table; D and trimming were inferred from the DNA. The sample includes 650,000 to 700,000 clones, 80% to 95% of them seen just once.

The specimen sequenced was memory CD8+ T cells from PBMCs. Regarding subset: CD45RO+ cells pooled with CCR7-negative TemRA cells. The chain is built from TRBV4-2 and TRBJ1-5; D remains ambiguous. The source is a man younger than 35 in good health. Some clones in this sample may be carry-over from other donors' samples. The DNA of the CDR3 is TGTGCCAGCAGCCAAGCCCGGGGATTCGCTCAGCCCCAGCATTTT. It encodes CASSQARGFAQPQHF.